These 29 T cell receptor beta chains were sequenced from one sample in a study of CD8+ T cells in alopecia areata. Treatment given: oral pan-JAK inhibitor, 5-10 mg twice daily. Extracted RNA was reverse transcribed, and the resulting cDNA served as sequencing template. The assay was immunoSEQ multiplex PCR, and TCRdb's table has in-frame clones only and misses some. The sample includes 40,000 to 45,000 clones, roughly 92% of them seen just once. The sequences come from CD8+ T cells sorted from blood, collected at week 24, from a patient treated with tofacitinib. The receptor set was obtained from a human donor with alopecia areata.

The CDR3 DNA is TGTGCCAGCAGCCACGAGTCCGGGGAGCTGTTTTTT. As protein: CASSHESGELFF. The chain carries TRBV11-2 and TRBJ2-2; D ambiguous. Germline V CDR1 and CDR2: SGHAT, FQNNGV. The V and J ends lost 5 bases and 6 bases respectively, with 7 bases between them. The length of the CDR3 is 12 residues.

This clone occurred once. The chain uses TRBV7-2 and TRBJ2-7; D tentatively reads TRBD1 or TRBD2 (5 bases each). Germline CDR1 is SGHTA and CDR2 is FQGNSA. The ends were cut back, 2 bases at V and 6 bases at J, with 14 bases in the middle. The CDR3 contains 14 residues. CDR3 nucleotides: TGTGCCAGCAGCTTACTTGTGGGGGAGATCGAGCAGTACTTC. The encoded protein is CASSLLVGEIEQYF.

The CDR3 region is CASSFPTPDTQYF. The DNA for the CDR3 is TGTGCCAGCAGTTTTCCCACCCCAGATACGCAGTATTTT. The J gene is TRBJ2-3, the V gene TRBV28, with D unclear. CDR3 length: 13 residues. V was trimmed by 3 bases and J by 4 bases, leaving 8 bases between them. Germline V gives CDR1 MDHEN, CDR2 SYDVKM. The whole variable domain, remainder taken from reference TRBV28 and TRBJ2-3, is DVKVTQSSRYLVKRTGEKVFLECVQDMDHENMFWYRQDPGLGLRLIYFSYDVKMKEKGDIPEGYSVSREKKERFSLILESASTNQTSMYLCASSFPTPDTQYFGPGTRLTVL.

This chain uses TRBV5-6 with TRBJ1-1; D is ambiguous. CDR3 length equals 15 residues. The germline V and J ends were trimmed by 4 bases and 1 base, with 14 bases remaining between them. Germline V lookup: CDR1 SGHDT, CDR2 YYEEEE. The CDR3 here is CASSLEGGWNTEAFF. The CDR3 nucleotides are TGTGCCAGCAGCCTGGAGGGAGGGTGGAACACTGAAGCTTTCTTT.

The CDR3 DNA follows: TGTGCCAGCAGCCCATCCTCGGGGGATCTCCCCTACGAGCAGTACTTC. This gives the protein CASSPSSGDLPYEQYF. V gene TRBV7-2 combines with J gene TRBJ2-7; TRBD2 is a possible D gene (6 bases). V lost 5 bases and J 2 bases, leaving 19 bases between the germline ends. This CDR3 region has 16 residues. CDR1 is SGHTA, CDR2 FQGNSA, per germline.

The DNA for the CDR3 is TGTGCCAGCAGTTTAGGGAGCTCCTACGAGCAGTACTTC. This encodes CASSLGSSYEQYF. V gene TRBV28 combines with J gene TRBJ2-5, with D perhaps matching TRBD2 (5 bases). Matching the DNA end better, TRBJ2-7 makes the J call doubtful. Germline values: CDR1 MDHEN, CDR2 SYDVKM. This CDR3 region has 13 residues.

This clone was seen a handful of times. The V gene is TRBV27, the J gene TRBJ2-1; D is possibly TRBD1 (6 bases). Germline values: CDR1 MNHEY, CDR2 SMNVEV (reference sequence). CDR3 length: 13 amino acids. V lost 4 bases to trimming and J lost 4 bases, with 8 bases between them. CDR3 residues: CASSSQGYNEQFF. The CDR3 DNA follows: TGTGCCAGCAGTTCACAGGGTTACAATGAGCAGTTCTTC.

CDR3 in DNA: TGTGCCAGCAGGGAACAGAGCTACAATGAGCAGTTCTTC. It encodes CASREQSYNEQFF. The chain couples TRBV6-1 to TRBJ2-1; D gene uncertain. Germline V gene lookup returns CDR1 MNHNS and CDR2 SASEGT. The CDR3 totals 13 residues. V was pared by 6 bases and J by 3 bases, with 9 bases between.

This clone appeared a single time. Other DNA sequences from this sample encode an identical CDR3 as well. The chain carries TRBV29-1 and TRBJ1-3; D gene ambiguous. Germline CDR1 reads SQVTM; CDR2 reads ANQGSEA. Trimming removed 1 base from V and 8 bases from J, with 18 bases in between. The CDR3 covers 15 residues. The CDR3 nucleotides read TGCAGCGTTGAAGTTACGGCAGGCGTAGGAGACACCATATATTTT. The encoded protein is CSVEVTAGVGDTIYF.

DNA for the CDR3: TGTGCCAGCAGCGTCGGTAGCGGGGGCCAAGAGACCCAGTACTTC. This encodes CASSVGSGGQETQYF. The chain couples TRBV9 to TRBJ2-5; 9 bases are a match to TRBD2. Germline CDR1 and CDR2: SGDLS and YYNGEE. Trimming at V came to 2 bases and at J to 1 base, leaving 3 bases not matched to a gene. The CDR3 sequence is 15 residues long.

The chain employs TRBV4-1 and TRBJ2-1; unclear D gene. The length of the CDR3 is 19 residues. CDR1 is MGHRA and CDR2 is YSYEKL in the germline V gene. Deletions cut 1 base from V and 0 bases from J, with 19 bases between. The CDR3 sequence: CASSQVPPAGLSSYNEQFF. The CDR3, as DNA: TGCGCCAGCAGCCAAGTGCCCCCGGCCGGCCTCAGCTCCTACAATGAGCAGTTCTTC.

V is TRBV29-1 and J is TRBJ2-1; 12 bases are a match to TRBD2. The ends lost 6 bases at V and 7 bases at J; junction bases unmatched: 7. The CDR3 is made up of 14 amino acids. Germline V gives CDR1 SQVTM, CDR2 ANQGSEA. The CDR3 sequence: CSVVSSGGANEQFF. For the CDR3, the DNA is TGCAGCGTGGTGTCTAGCGGGGGGGCTAATGAGCAGTTCTTC.

V and J are TRBV9 and TRBJ2-7; no firm D call. Germline loops: CDR1 SGDLS, CDR2 YYNGEE. This CDR3 has 14 residues. V was cut by 4 bases and J by 0 bases, with 11 bases left in between. The CDR3 here is CASSSKHSSYEQYF. CDR3 in DNA: TGTGCCAGCAGCTCGAAACATTCCTCCTACGAGCAGTACTTC. The full variable domain, rest sourced from reference TRBV9 and TRBJ2-7, is DSGVTQTPKHLITATGQRVTLRCSPRSGDLSVYWYQQSLDQGLQFLIQYYNGEERAKGNILERFSAQQFPDLHSELNLSSLELGDSALYFCASSSKHSSYEQYFGPGTRLTVT.

V usage is TRBV27 and J usage is TRBJ2-1; TRBD1 aligns across 11 bases. The trim removed 5 bases at V and 10 bases at J, leaving 7 bases unmatched. This CDR3 is built from 14 residues. Germline CDR1 and CDR2: MNHEY and SMNVEV (reference sequence). CDR3 protein: CASSATGTGGEQFF. The CDR3 nucleotides are TGTGCCAGCAGTGCTACCGGGACAGGGGGAGAGCAGTTCTTC.

V usage is TRBV25-1 and J usage is TRBJ2-2; a possible D gene is TRBD2 (6 bases). Looked up from germline, CDR1 is MGHDK and CDR2 is SYGVNS. This CDR3 has 13 residues. V was cut by 7 bases and J by 5 bases, with 11 bases left in between. The CDR3 nucleotides are TGTGCCAGCAACCCGGGGGTGACCGGGGAGCTGTTTTTT. Translation gives CASNPGVTGELFF.

The DNA for the CDR3 is TGTGCCAGCAGTTATACACTTAAAAGCACAGATACGCAGTATTTT. It translates to CASSYTLKSTDTQYF. The chain is built from TRBV6-5 and TRBJ2-3; no clear D gene. CDR1 is MNHEY and CDR2 is SVGAGI in the germline V gene. This CDR3 region has 15 residues. The V gene lost 3 bases and the J gene lost 0 bases, with 10 bases spanning the gap.

The V gene is TRBV10-2, the J gene TRBJ2-1; D possibly corresponds to TRBD1 (6 bases). The length of the CDR3 is 16 residues. Per the germline V gene, CDR1 is WSHSY and CDR2 is SAAADI. With 0 bases removed from V and 2 bases from J, the gap between germline ends came to 11 bases. CDR3 protein: CASSESAGDAYNEQFF. Here the CDR3 DNA reads TGCGCCAGCAGTGAGTCGGCAGGGGATGCCTACAATGAGCAGTTCTTC.

The CDR3 DNA is TGTGCCAGCAGTTTACGGGACGTTTCCTACGAGCAGTACTTC. Translating it yields CASSLRDVSYEQYF. The chain combines TRBV27 with TRBJ2-7; D may match TRBD1 or TRBD2 (5 bases each). Trimming left V 2 bases short and J 1 base short, with 9 bases between. The CDR3 runs to 14 residues. CDR1 is MNHEY and CDR2 is SMNVEV in the germline V gene (reference sequence).

V gene TRBV29-1 combines with J gene TRBJ2-2, with D perhaps TRBD1 (6 bases). Germline CDR1 reads SQVTM; CDR2 reads ANQGSEA. The germline V and J ends were trimmed by 7 bases and 2 bases, with 11 bases remaining between them. This CDR3 is built from 13 residues. The CDR3 coding sequence is TGCAGCGGTTACAGGGTTAACACCGGGGAGCTGTTTTTT. Its translation is CSGYRVNTGELFF.

This chain connects TRBV28 to TRBJ2-1; 12 bases line up with TRBD1. The germline gives CDR1 MDHEN, CDR2 SYDVKM. Germline trimming cut 2 bases from V and 7 bases from J; bases unmatched to any gene: 9. The CDR3 sequence is 17 residues long. CDR3 loop: CASSLLRGDRGHNEQFF. Written as DNA, the CDR3 is TGTGCCAGCAGTTTACTACGGGGGGACAGGGGGCATAATGAGCAGTTCTTC.

V is TRBV7-2 and J is TRBJ2-3, with 10 bases matching TRBD2. V lost 1 base to trimming and J lost 0 bases; unmatched junction nucleotides: 1. Germline V gene lookup returns CDR1 SGHTA and CDR2 FQGNSA. The CDR3 sequence is 16 residues long. CDR3 loop: CASSLVAGGSTDTQYF. The CDR3, as DNA: TGTGCCAGCAGCTTAGTAGCGGGGGGCAGCACAGATACGCAGTATTTT.

The chain employs TRBV27 and TRBJ1-1; TRBD1 might be the D (6 bases). The CDR3 is 12 residues long. V was cut by 8 bases and J by 5 bases, with 12 bases left in between. CDR1 is MNHEY and CDR2 is SMNVEV in the germline V gene (reference sequence). The CDR3 spells CASSTGRTEAFF. CDR3 bases: TGTGCCAGCTCGACAGGTCGGACTGAAGCTTTCTTT.

V and J are TRBV29-1 and TRBJ1-1; 8 bases are shared with TRBD1. The CDR3 is 12 amino acids. Trimming cost V 6 bases and J 4 bases; bases outside gene matches: 4. Germline V gene sequence: CDR1 SQVTM, CDR2 ANQGSEA. The CDR3, as DNA: TGCAGCGTCCGACAGGGGACCACTGAAGCTTTCTTT. It translates to CSVRQGTTEAFF.

The chain links TRBV10-3 to TRBJ2-1; the match to TRBD2 covers 8 bases. This CDR3 has 14 amino acids. Germline values: CDR1 ENHRY, CDR2 SYGVKD. The junction had 8 bases not matched to a gene; V was cut back by 5 bases and J by 8 bases. This CDR3 is CAISSGGPSDEQFF. For the CDR3, the DNA is TGTGCCATCAGTTCGGGGGGGCCGTCGGATGAGCAGTTCTTC.

V usage is TRBV28 and J usage is TRBJ1-1; D is possibly TRBD1 (6 bases). The CDR3 totals 14 residues. Germline values: CDR1 MDHEN, CDR2 SYDVKM. The germline V and J ends were trimmed by 4 bases and 3 bases, with 12 bases remaining between them. CDR3 coding DNA: TGTGCCAGCAGTTGGTGGACAGAATACACTGAAGCTTTCTTT. Translated, it gives CASSWWTEYTEAFF.

V is TRBV6-5 and J is TRBJ2-5; 7 positions match TRBD1. CDR1 MNHEY and CDR2 SVGAGI come from the germline V gene. V was pared by 6 bases and J by 1 base, with 5 bases of the junction left unmatched. This CDR3 is 14 amino acids long. The DNA for the CDR3 is TGTGCCAGCAGACGTGGACAGGCCCAAGAGACCCAGTACTTC. This gives the protein CASRRGQAQETQYF.

A few counts support this clone. The chain combines TRBV6-4 with TRBJ2-3; 7 nucleotides line up with TRBD1. V gave up 7 bases and J gave up 4 bases; unmatched junction bases: 11. The CDR3 spans 15 residues. CDR1 and CDR2 from the germline V gene are MRHNA and SNTAGT. For the CDR3, the DNA is TGTGCCAGCATAATAGGAAGGGGGCCACCAGATACGCAGTATTTT. It translates to CASIIGRGPPDTQYF.

This chain uses TRBV4-3 with TRBJ1-5; weak D call: TRBD1 (5 bases). Trimming pared 0 bases from V and 7 bases from J, leaving 19 bases between. This CDR3 has 17 amino acids. Per the germline V gene, CDR1 is LGHNA and CDR2 is YSLEER. This CDR3 is CASSQDFSGRGSQPQHF. Written as DNA, the CDR3 is TGCGCCAGCAGCCAAGATTTTAGCGGACGGGGGTCACAGCCCCAGCATTTT.

The gene calls are TRBV6-5 and TRBJ2-2, with D hard to call. CDR1 is MNHEY, CDR2 SVGAGI, per germline. V shed 2 bases and J shed 1 base, with 8 bases lying between them. This CDR3 has 15 residues. CDR3 nucleotide sequence: TGTGCCAGCAGTTACGTCCCGGGGAACACCGGGGAGCTGTTTTTT. This gives the protein CASSYVPGNTGELFF.